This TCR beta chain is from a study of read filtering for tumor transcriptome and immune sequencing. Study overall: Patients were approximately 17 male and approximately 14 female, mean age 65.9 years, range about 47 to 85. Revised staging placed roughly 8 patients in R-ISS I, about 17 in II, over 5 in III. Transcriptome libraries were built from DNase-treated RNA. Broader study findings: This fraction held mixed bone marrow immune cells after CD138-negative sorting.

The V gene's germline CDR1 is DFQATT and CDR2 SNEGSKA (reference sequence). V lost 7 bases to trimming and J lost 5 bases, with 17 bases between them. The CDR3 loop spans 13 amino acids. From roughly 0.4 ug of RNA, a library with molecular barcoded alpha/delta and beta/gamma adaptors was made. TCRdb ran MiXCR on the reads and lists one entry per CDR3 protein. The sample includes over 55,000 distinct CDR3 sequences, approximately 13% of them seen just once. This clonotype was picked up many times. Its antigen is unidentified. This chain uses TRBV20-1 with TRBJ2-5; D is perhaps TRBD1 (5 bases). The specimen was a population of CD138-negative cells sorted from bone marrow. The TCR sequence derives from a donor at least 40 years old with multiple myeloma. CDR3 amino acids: CSGGRAGWETQYF. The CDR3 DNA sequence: TGCAGTGGGGGCAGGGCCGGATGGGAGACCCAGTACTTC.